This entry lists 3 T cell receptor beta chains sequenced from one sample in a study of T cell responses to AZD1222 COVID-19 vaccine (dated by TCRdb to the early 2020s). The meaning of the sample's time point label: baseline before first vaccination. The protocol used for the library was the immunoSEQ multiplex PCR assay. TCRdb obtained this table from immuneACCESS and retained in-frame rearrangements with V and J assigned. These tables miss some clones; where compared with another copy, unresolved V genes account for less than half of the shortfall, and the remainder is unexplained. The sample includes around 140,000 clones, with 85% to 95% observed a single time. Approximately 9% of the sample lies in the top ten. Sequenced material: peripheral blood, taken on day 0 of AZD1222 vaccination. The source of these receptors is an adult in good health.

The chain recombines TRBV5-1 with TRBJ2-5; TRBD2 is a possible D gene (6 bases). CDR3 length: 14 amino acids. CDR1 and CDR2 from the germline V gene are SGHRS and YFSETQ. Trimming shortened V by 0 bases and J by 2 bases, and 8 bases separated the two germline ends. CDR3 sequence (DNA): TGCGCCAGCAGCTTGGGGGACTCTCAAGAGACCCAGTACTTC. It is translated as CASSLGDSQETQYF.

The chain employs TRBV29-1 and TRBJ1-2, with 9 positions matching TRBD1. Germline V gives CDR1 SQVTM, CDR2 ANQGSEA. The J segment lost 8 bases and the V segment lost 6 bases, leaving 13 bases of the junction unmatched. The CDR3 runs to 14 residues. The CDR3 nucleotides read TGCAGCGTAAACGCCCGGGACAGGGACGAGGGCTACACCTTC. This sequence encodes CSVNARDRDEGYTF.

The sample holds a few counts of this clone. V is TRBV7-9 and J is TRBJ1-2; D perhaps matches TRBD1 (5 bases). The V and J ends lost 5 bases and 3 bases respectively, with 13 bases between them. This CDR3 is 14 amino acids long. Germline-derived CDR1 and CDR2 are SEHNR and FQNEAQ (reference sequence). The CDR3 DNA reads as TGTGCCAGCAGCCTAGGACATGCAGACTATGGCTACACCTTC. This encodes CASSLGHADYGYTF.